Listed below are T cell receptor beta chains from one sample, sequenced in a study of cytomegalovirus exposure and HLA in healthy donors. The data were produced by immunoSEQ multiplex PCR, yet TCRdb's version contains in-frame clones alone and is incomplete. The table lists roughly 100,000 clones. Sequencing used PBMCs. These receptors originate from a man between 40 and 49 years old in good health and CMV-seronegative. Both conserved end residues are part of each CDR3. The D gene is left open where the match is weak.

TRBJ2-2,TRBV10-3,TRBD2,CAISGGLAGGGNTGELFF,TGTGCCATCAGCGGGGGACTAGCGGGAGGGGGAAACACCGGGGAGCTGTTTTTT
TRBJ2-5,TRBV6-6,NA,CASSLDSLETQYF,TGTGCCAGCAGCTTGGACAGCCTAGAGACCCAGTACTTC
TRBJ1-5,TRBV19,TRBD1,CASSRPGGNQPQHF,TGTGCCAGTAGTAGACCAGGGGGCAACCAGCCCCAGCATTTT
TRBJ2-7,TRBV28,NA,CASRSYSRTEGGEQYF,TGTGCCAGCAGAAGCTACTCAAGGACAGAGGGTGGAGAGCAGTACTTC
TRBJ1-2,TRBV9,NA,CASSVAAGYGYTF,TGTGCCAGCAGCGTAGCGGCAGGGTATGGCTACACCTTC
TRBJ2-3,TRBV28,TRBD2,CASSSPSLAGVGTDTQYF,TGTGCCAGCAGCTCGCCATCATTAGCGGGAGTGGGCACAGATACGCAGTATTTT
TRBJ1-1,TRBV30,NA,CAWIRTSAFF,TGTGCCTGGATCAGGACTTCTGCTTTCTTT
TRBJ2-7,TRBV28,TRBD2,CASSFGGIVYEQYF,TGTGCCAGCAGTTTCGGGGGGATAGTCTACGAGCAGTACTTC
TRBJ2-2,TRBV5-4,NA,CASSSGLNTGELFF,TGTGCCAGCAGCTCGGGACTGAACACCGGGGAGCTGTTTTTT
TRBJ2-4,TRBV30,TRBD2,CAWSVPLGLAENIQYF,TGTGCCTGGAGTGTACCACTGGGACTAGCCGAAAACATTCAGTACTTC
TRBJ2-3,TRBV5-1,NA,CASSFRQMQDTQYF,TGCGCCAGCAGCTTTCGACAGATGCAGGATACGCAGTATTTT
TRBJ2-7,TRBV11-2,TRBD1,CASSARGDRGAGQYF,TGTGCCAGCAGCGCGAGGGGGGACAGGGGCGCTGGGCAGTACTTC
TRBJ2-7,TRBV2,TRBD1,CASSGRSPGQGVGEQYF,TGTGCCAGCAGTGGTCGGTCCCCGGGACAGGGAGTGGGCGAGCAGTACTTC
TRBJ1-2,TRBV6-6,NA,CASRRDRDYGYTF,TGTGCCAGCAGGAGAGACAGAGACTATGGCTACACCTTC
TRBJ2-5,TRBV19,TRBD2,CASSISVAGGQETQYF,TGTGCCAGTAGTATCTCCGTGGCGGGGGGGCAGGAGACCCAGTACTTC
TRBJ2-6,TRBV19,TRBD1,CASSIPRLTGKGGANVLTF,TGTGCCAGTAGTATACCCCGCCTGACAGGGAAGGGTGGGGCCAACGTCCTGACTTTC
TRBJ2-6,TRBV28,NA,CASSFSTGSRANVLTF,TGTGCCAGCAGTTTCAGTACAGGCTCTCGGGCCAACGTCCTGACTTTC
TRBJ1-5,TRBV10-3,TRBD1,CAISAGTDNQPQHF,TGTGCCATCAGCGCCGGGACAGACAATCAGCCCCAGCATTTT
TRBJ2-1,TRBV6-4,NA,CASSASEYNEQFF,TGTGCCAGCAGTGCTAGCGAGTACAATGAGCAGTTCTTC
TRBJ1-1,TRBV10-3,NA,CAISDKGGWTEAFF,TGTGCCATCAGTGACAAGGGAGGGTGGACTGAAGCTTTCTTT
TRBJ2-7,TRBV2,TRBD1,CASNRGTGNTYEQYF,TGTGCCAGCAATAGAGGGACAGGGAACACCTACGAGCAGTACTTC
TRBJ1-1,TRBV6-5,NA,CASSYTNQWTEAFF,TGTGCCAGCAGTTACACCAATCAGTGGACTGAAGCTTTCTTT
TRBJ2-3,TRBV27,NA,CASREGADTQYF,TGTGCCAGCAGAGAGGGGGCAGATACGCAGTATTTT
TRBJ1-2,TRBV7-2,TRBD1,CASSFRQGRDYGYTF,TGTGCCAGCAGCTTTAGACAGGGTCGAGACTATGGCTACACCTTC
TRBJ2-6,TRBV28,TRBD1,CASSLKTGASNVLTF,TGTGCCAGCAGTTTGAAGACAGGGGCCTCCAACGTCCTGACTTTC
TRBJ2-1,TRBV7-2,TRBD1,CASSRDRDEQFF,TGTGCCAGCAGCAGAGACAGGGATGAGCAGTTCTTC
TRBJ2-1,TRBV15,TRBD1,CATAKDRGPVEQFF,TGTGCCACCGCGAAGGACAGGGGGCCCGTGGAGCAGTTCTTC
TRBJ2-1,TRBV2,NA,CASSGGVFEQFF,TGTGCCAGCAGTGGCGGGGTTTTTGAGCAGTTCTTC
TRBJ1-1,TRBV10-3,NA,CAIRRSPDTEAFF,TGTGCCATCAGGAGGTCCCCGGACACTGAAGCTTTCTTT
TRBJ2-7,TRBV29-1,NA,CSVHLSSYEQYF,TGCAGCGTCCATCTGAGCTCCTACGAGCAGTACTTC
TRBJ1-1,TRBV4-3,NA,CASSQDAALEAFF,TGCGCCAGCAGCCAAGATGCGGCACTAGAAGCTTTCTTT
TRBJ2-7,TRBV11-2,TRBD2,CASSLGGGEQYF,TGTGCCAGCAGCTTAGGGGGGGGCGAGCAGTACTTC
TRBJ1-1,TRBV7-9,NA,CASSSTGTYKTEAFF,TGTGCCAGCAGCTCTACCGGGACATATAAAACTGAAGCTTTCTTT
TRBJ1-4,TRBV7-9,NA,CASSLGGVEKLFF,TGTGCCAGCAGCTTAGGCGGGGTTGAAAAACTGTTTTTT
TRBJ2-5,TRBV5-4,TRBD2,CASSPGGGWETQYF,TGTGCCAGCAGCCCCGGGGGGGGGTGGGAGACCCAGTACTTC
TRBJ2-7,TRBV30,NA,CAWSPPTSIYEQYF,TGTGCCTGGAGTCCCCCTACTAGTATCTACGAGCAGTACTTC
TRBJ1-1,TRBV11-2,NA,CASSFERQTTEAFF,TGTGCCAGCAGCTTTGAGCGACAGACCACTGAAGCTTTCTTT
TRBJ2-1,TRBV7-2,NA,CASTSSGGWNEQFF,TGTGCCAGCACCAGCTCCGGGGGATGGAATGAGCAGTTCTTC
TRBJ2-2,TRBV25-1,TRBD1,CASSATGQGLPSTGELFF,TGTGCCAGCAGTGCGACGGGACAGGGGCTTCCGAGCACCGGGGAGCTGTTTTTT
TRBJ2-5,TRBV29-1,NA,CSVGGQGGETQYF,TGCAGCGTTGGAGGGCAGGGAGGAGAGACCCAGTACTTC
TRBJ1-5,TRBV30,TRBD1,CAWSRTGFNQPQHF,TGTGCCTGGAGTCGGACAGGGTTTAATCAGCCCCAGCATTTT